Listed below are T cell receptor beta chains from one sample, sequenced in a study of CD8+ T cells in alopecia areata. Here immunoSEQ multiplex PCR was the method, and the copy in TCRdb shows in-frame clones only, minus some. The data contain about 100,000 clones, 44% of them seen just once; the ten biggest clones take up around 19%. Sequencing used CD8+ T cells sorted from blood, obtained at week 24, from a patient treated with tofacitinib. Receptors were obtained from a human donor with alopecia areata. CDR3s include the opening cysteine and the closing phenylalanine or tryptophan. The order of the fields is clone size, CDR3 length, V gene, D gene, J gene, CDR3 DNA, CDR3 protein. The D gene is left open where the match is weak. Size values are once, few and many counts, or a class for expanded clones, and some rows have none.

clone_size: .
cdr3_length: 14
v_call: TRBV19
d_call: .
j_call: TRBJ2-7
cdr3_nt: TGTGCCAGTAGTGAGGAGGGAGGCACCTACGAGCAGTACTTC
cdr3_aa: CASSEEGGTYEQYF

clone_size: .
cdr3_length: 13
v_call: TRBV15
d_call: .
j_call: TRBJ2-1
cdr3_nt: TGTGCCACCTCCGAGCCGGGAGAGAATGAGCAGTTCTTC
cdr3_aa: CATSEPGENEQFF

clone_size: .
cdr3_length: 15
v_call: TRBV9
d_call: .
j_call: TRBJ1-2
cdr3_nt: TGTGCCAGCAGCGTAGTGTCAGGTCAGGAAAACGGCTACACCTTC
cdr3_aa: CASSVVSGQENGYTF

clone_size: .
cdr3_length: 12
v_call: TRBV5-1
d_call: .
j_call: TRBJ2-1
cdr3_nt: TGCGCCAGCGGTCAGGGTTTGGATGAGCAGTTCTTC
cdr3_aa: CASGQGLDEQFF

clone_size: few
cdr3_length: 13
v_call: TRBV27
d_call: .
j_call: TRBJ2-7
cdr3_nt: TGTGCCAGCAGTTTATCCAAGGGAGGAGAGCAGTACTTC
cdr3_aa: CASSLSKGGEQYF

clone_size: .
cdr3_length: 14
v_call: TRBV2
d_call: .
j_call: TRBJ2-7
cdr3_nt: TGTGCCAGCTTAGGTCCAGGGGCGGCCTACGAGCAGTACTTC
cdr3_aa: CASLGPGAAYEQYF

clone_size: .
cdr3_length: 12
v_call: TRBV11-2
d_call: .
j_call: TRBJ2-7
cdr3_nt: TGTGCCAGCAGCGTCACAGGGTTCGAGCAGTACTTC
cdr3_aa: CASSVTGFEQYF

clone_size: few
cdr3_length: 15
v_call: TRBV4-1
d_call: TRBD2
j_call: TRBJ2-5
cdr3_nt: TGCGCCAGCAGCCAAGTTCTAGCGGGATCTGAGACCCAGTACTTC
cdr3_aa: CASSQVLAGSETQYF

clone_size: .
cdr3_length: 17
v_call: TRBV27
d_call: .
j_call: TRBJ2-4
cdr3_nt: TGTGCCAGCGCTTCATACGAACCAACCGTAGACAAAAACATTCAGTACTTC
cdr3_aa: CASASYEPTVDKNIQYF

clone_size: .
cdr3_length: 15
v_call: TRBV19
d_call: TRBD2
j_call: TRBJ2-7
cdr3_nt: TGTGCCAGTAGTGCTGGACTAGCGGGGGCCTACGAGCAGTACTTC
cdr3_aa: CASSAGLAGAYEQYF

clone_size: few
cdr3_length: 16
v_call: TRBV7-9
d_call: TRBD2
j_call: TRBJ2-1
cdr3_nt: TGTGCCAGCTTAGGGGCCCGTAGCGGGAGAAGGAATGAGCAGTTCTTC
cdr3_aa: CASLGARSGRRNEQFF

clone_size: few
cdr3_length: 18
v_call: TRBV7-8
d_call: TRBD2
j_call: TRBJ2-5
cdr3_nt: TGTGCCAGCAGCTTAGGACTAGCGGGAGGGCCGTTGAAAGAGACCCAGTACTTC
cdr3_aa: CASSLGLAGGPLKETQYF

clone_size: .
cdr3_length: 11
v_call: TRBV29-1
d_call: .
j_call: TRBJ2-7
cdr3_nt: TGCAGCGTTTGGGACTCCGGGGAGCAGTACTTC
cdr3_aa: CSVWDSGEQYF

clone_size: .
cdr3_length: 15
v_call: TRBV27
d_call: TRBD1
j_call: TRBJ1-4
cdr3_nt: TGTGCCAGCAGTTATAGGACAGGGGCTAATGAAAAACTGTTTTTT
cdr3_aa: CASSYRTGANEKLFF

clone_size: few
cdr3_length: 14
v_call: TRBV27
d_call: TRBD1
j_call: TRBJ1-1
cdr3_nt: TGTGCCAGCAGTTGGACAGGGCCGAACACTGAAGCTTTCTTT
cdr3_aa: CASSWTGPNTEAFF

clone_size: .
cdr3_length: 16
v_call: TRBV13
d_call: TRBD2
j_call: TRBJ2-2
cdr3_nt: TGTGCCAGCAGCCCAGGACTAGCAGTAAGCACCGGGGAGCTGTTTTTT
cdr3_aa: CASSPGLAVSTGELFF

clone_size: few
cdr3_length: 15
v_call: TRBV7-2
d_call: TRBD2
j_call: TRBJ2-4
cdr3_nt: TGTGCCAGCAGCTTAGTTCGAGCGGGAGGGGACATTCAGTACTTC
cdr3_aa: CASSLVRAGGDIQYF

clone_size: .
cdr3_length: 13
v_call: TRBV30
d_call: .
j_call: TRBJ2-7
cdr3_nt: TGTGCCTGGAGTGTACTATCAGGGAACGAGCAGTACTTC
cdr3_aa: CAWSVLSGNEQYF

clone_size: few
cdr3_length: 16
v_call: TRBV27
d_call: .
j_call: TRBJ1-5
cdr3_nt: TGTGCCAGCAGCCAATCTGGAGTCCAGCGGGATCAGCCCCAGCATTTT
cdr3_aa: CASSQSGVQRDQPQHF

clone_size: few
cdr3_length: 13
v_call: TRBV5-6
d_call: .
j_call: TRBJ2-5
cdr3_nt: TGTGCCAGCAGCAACAGGGTTGGAGAGACCCAGTACTTC
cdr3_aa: CASSNRVGETQYF

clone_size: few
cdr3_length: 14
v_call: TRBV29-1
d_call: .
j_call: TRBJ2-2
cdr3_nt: TGCAGCGTTGAAGTCCGCGGGGACACCGGGGAGCTGTTTTTT
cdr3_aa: CSVEVRGDTGELFF

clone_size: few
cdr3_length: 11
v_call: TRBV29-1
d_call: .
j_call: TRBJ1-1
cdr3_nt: TGCAGCGTCTACACCACGGGAAGAGCTTTCTTT
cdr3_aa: CSVYTTGRAFF

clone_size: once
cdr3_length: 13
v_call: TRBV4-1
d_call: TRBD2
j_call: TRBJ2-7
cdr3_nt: TGCGCCAGCAGCCCAATTGGGGGGGACGAGCAGTACTTC
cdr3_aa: CASSPIGGDEQYF

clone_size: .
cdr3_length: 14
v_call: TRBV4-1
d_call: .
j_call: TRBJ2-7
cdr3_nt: TGCGCCAGCAGCCACCCCGGGACTTCGGGGGAGCAGTACTTC
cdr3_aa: CASSHPGTSGEQYF

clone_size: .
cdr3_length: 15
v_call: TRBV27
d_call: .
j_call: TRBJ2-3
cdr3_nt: TGTGCCAGCAGTTTATCCTTCAGGGGGGGAGATACGCAGTATTTT
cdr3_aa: CASSLSFRGGDTQYF

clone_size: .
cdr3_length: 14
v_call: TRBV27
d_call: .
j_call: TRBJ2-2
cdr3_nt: TGTGCCAGCAGGCACGCGCGGGAATCCGGGGAGCTGTTTTTT
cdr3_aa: CASRHARESGELFF

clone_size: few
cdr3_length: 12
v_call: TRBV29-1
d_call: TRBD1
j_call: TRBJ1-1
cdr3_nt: TGCACCTCGAGAACAGGGGACACTGAAGCTTTCTTT
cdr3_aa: CTSRTGDTEAFF

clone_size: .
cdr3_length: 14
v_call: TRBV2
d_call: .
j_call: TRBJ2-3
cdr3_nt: TGTGCCAGCAGTACGCCTTTTAGCACAGATACGCAGTATTTT
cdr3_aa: CASSTPFSTDTQYF

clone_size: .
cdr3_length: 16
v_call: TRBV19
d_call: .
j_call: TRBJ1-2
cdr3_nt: TGTGCCAGTGGCCCTGGGGGGACAAACGAAAACTATGGCTACACCTTC
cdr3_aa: CASGPGGTNENYGYTF

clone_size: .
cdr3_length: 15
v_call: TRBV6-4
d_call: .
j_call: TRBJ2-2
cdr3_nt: TGTGCCAGCAGACGGGAGAATATAGCAATGTGGGAGCTGTTTTTT
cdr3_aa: CASRRENIAMWELFF

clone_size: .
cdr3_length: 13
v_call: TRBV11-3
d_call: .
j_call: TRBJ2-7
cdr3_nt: TGTGCCAGCAGCTTAACCCCCAGCTACGAGCAGTACTTC
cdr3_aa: CASSLTPSYEQYF

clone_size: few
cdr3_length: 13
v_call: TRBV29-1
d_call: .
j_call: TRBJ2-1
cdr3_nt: TGCAGCGGAGACGGGGGACTCTACACTGAGCAGTTCTTC
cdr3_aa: CSGDGGLYTEQFF

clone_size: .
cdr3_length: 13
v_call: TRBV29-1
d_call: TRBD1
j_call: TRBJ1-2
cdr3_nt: TGCAGCGTTGTTGGACAGGCCGTTTATGGCTACACCTTC
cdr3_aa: CSVVGQAVYGYTF

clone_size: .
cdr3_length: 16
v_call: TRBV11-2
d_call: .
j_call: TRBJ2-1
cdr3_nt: TGTGCCAGCAGCTTAGGGGGCCGGGTCTCGTACAATGAGCAGTTCTTC
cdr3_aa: CASSLGGRVSYNEQFF

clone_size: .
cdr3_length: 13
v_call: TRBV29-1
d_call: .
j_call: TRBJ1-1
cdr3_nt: TGCAGCGTTGCCCCAGGGTTGAACACTGAAGCTTTCTTT
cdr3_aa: CSVAPGLNTEAFF

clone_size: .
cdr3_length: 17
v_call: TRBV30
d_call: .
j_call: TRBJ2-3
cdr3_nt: TGTGCCTGGACGGACATCGTTAAGGGGGTGTTCACAGATACGCAGTATTTT
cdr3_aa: CAWTDIVKGVFTDTQYF

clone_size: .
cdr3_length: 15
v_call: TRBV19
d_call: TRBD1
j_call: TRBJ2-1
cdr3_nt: TGTGCCAGTAGTATATTGAGACAGGGGGACAATGAGCAGTTCTTC
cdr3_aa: CASSILRQGDNEQFF

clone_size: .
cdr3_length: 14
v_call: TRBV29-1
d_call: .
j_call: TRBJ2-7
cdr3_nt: TGCAGCGTCCTTGACTGGGATACTGGGTACGAGCAGTACTTC
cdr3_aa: CSVLDWDTGYEQYF

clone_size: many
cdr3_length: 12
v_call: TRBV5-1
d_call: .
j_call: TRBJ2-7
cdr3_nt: TGCGCCAGCAGCTTGGGTGCTTACGAGCAGTACTTC
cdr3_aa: CASSLGAYEQYF

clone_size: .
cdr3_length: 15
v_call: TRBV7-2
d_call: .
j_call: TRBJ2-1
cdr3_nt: TGTGCCAGCAGCTTAGCGAACCCTGGCTGGAATGAGCAGTTCTTC
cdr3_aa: CASSLANPGWNEQFF

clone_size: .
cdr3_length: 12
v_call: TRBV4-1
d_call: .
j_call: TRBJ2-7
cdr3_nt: TGCGCCAGCAGCCAGGGGGCAGGCGAGCAGTACTTC
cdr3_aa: CASSQGAGEQYF

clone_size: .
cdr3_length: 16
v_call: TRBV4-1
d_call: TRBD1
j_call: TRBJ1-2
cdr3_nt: TGCGCCAGCAGCCAAGAGTGGGTGTCAAGGGGGCCTGGCTACACCTTC
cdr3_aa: CASSQEWVSRGPGYTF

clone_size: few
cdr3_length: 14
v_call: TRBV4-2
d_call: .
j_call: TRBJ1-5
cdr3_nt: TGTGCCAGCAGCCAAGGCGTGGGGAATCAGCCCCAGCATTTT
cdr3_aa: CASSQGVGNQPQHF

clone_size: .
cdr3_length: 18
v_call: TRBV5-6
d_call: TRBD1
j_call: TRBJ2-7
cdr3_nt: TGTGCCAGCAGCGCATTAACCCCGGGACAGGGGAGCTCCTACGAGCAGTACTTC
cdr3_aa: CASSALTPGQGSSYEQYF

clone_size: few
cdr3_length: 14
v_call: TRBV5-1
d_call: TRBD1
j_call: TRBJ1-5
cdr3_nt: TGCGCCAGCAGCCCGGGACAGGGGGCAAAGCCCCAGCATTTT
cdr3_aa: CASSPGQGAKPQHF

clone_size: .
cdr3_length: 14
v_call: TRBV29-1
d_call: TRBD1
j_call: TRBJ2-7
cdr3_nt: TGCAGCGTGGGTAGGACAGGGTCTTTCGACGAGCAGTACTTC
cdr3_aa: CSVGRTGSFDEQYF

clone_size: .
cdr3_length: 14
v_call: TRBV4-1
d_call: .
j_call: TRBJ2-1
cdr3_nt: TGCGCCAGCAGCCAAGTAGGCTCGTACAATGAGCAGTTCTTC
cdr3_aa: CASSQVGSYNEQFF

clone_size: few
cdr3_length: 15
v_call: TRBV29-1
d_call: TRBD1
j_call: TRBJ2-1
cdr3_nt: TGCAGCGTTGAAGGAAGGGGGCACTCCTACAATGAGCAGTTCTTC
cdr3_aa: CSVEGRGHSYNEQFF

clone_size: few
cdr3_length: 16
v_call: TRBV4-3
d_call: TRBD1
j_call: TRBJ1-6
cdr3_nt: TGCGCCAGCAGCCAAGACAACAGGGGGTATAATTCACCCCTCCACTTT
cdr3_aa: CASSQDNRGYNSPLHF